This T cell receptor (beta chain) stems from a study of glioma-infiltrating T cells. V was shortened by 3 bases and J by 2 bases, with 14 bases between the two germline ends. Germline CDR1 reads SGHNT; CDR2 reads YYREEE (reference sequence). The CDR3 extends over 15 amino acids. Notes on the study in general: Tissue and blood shared very few CDR3 sequences.

About this clonotype: What it binds is not known.

Using RNA template, CDR3s of TCR alpha and beta were amplified with iRepertoire arm-PCR. TCRdb fed the multiplex PCR reads into MiXCR, producing one record per CDR3 protein. Of some 110,000 distinct CDR3 sequences in the sample, roughly 25% are singletons; the top ten hold around 15%. Source material: glioma tissue, nonneoplastic brain tissue, or PBMCs (not recorded which). The chain is built from TRBV5-4 and TRBJ1-2; TRBD1 is a possible D gene (5 bases). The clonotype was recovered from a human donor with low-grade glioma or glioblastoma, undergoing nonglioma brain surgery, or in good health (not recorded which). CDR3 nucleotide sequence: TGTGCCAGCAGCTCGACCGGGACGGTGAACTATGGCTACACCTTC. This sequence encodes CASSSTGTVNYGYTF.